This T cell receptor beta chain was recorded in a study of T cells in Graves' hyperthyroidism and ophthalmopathy (dated by TCRdb to the late 2010s). With respect to the entire study: Peripheral blood samples were taken at initial diagnosis, before any treatment was given. To identify TCR V-J signatures that set the groups apart, the researchers used a discovery cohort of about a hundred patients, made up of around 42 with Graves' ophthalmopathy and 55 to 65 with stable Graves' hyperthyroidism. Prospective prediction of ophthalmopathy was tested in an independent validation cohort consisting of 18 hyperthyroidism patients and some 17 patients who later progressed to ophthalmopathy. The approximately 100 discovery patients were randomly divided into training and test sets at a 7:3 ratio. The study also compared thyroid tissue and blood T-cell repertoires from a handful of Graves' hyperthyroidism patients. After sampling, hyperthyroidism patients received methimazole starting at 30 mg daily, and ophthalmopathy patients received high-dose intravenous methylprednisolone. According to the paper, TCR Vbeta CDR3 sequencing was carried out on 135 peripheral blood samples, which came from 40 to 45 ophthalmopathy, 70 to 80 hyperthyroidism and about 17 progressor patients.

Findings and caveats that apply to the study as a whole: No statistical method was used to fix the sample size in advance, and group allocation was not hidden from the investigators. In cross-validation, a model built on a 13 V-J signature told ophthalmopathy apart from stable hyperthyroidism with roughly 87% sensitivity and roughly 82% specificity, and in testing the same model reached 80%/75%. Blood samples also contained most of the expanded thyroid clonotypes (frequency above 0.001), which suggests that blood repertoires may reflect thyroid immune responses. In validation, progression to ophthalmopathy was predicted by the model with nearly 71% sensitivity and 72% to 85% specificity, a median of approximately 6.5 months before onset.

Ophthalmopathy patients had moderately to severely active disease, with a Clinical Activity Score of 3 or more, a NOSPECS grade of 4 or more, and a disease duration of less than 3 months. The study excluded patients with uncontrolled infections, other autoimmune diseases, pregnancy or lactation. Diagnoses relied on clinical symptoms, serum thyroxine and TRAb, thyroid ultrasound and orbital computed tomography. Ficoll-Paque density gradient centrifugation was used to isolate PBMCs from 8.5 to 10 ml of fresh peripheral blood. Trizol reagent was used to extract total RNA, and RNA quality was then checked on an Agilent 2100 Bioanalyzer. This clonotype was detected a few times. Its antigen has not been determined. No per-base quality is available; no much larger clone lies one base away. TCR beta CDR3 regions were amplified from RNA transcripts. The TCR CDR3 was subjected to a first round of RT-PCR using the HTBI primer set and the Qiagen OneStep RT-PCR kit. Libraries were constructed in a second round of multiplex PCR, after which size selection and purification were carried out. The libraries were sequenced on an Illumina HiSeq2000 using paired-end 100 bp reads. As for the original processing: SOAPnuke was used to process the raw data, with reads discarded if the reads contained adapters or uncalled bases, had a mean Phred below 15, or lacked an exact constant-primer or identifier match. High-quality paired reads were merged with COPE v1.2.5, and unique nucleotide sequences were defined as clonotypes. MiTCR v1.1 was used to align clonotypes to the IMGT TRBV, TRBD and TRBJ reference segments. Only V-J combinations with frequency above 0.0001, covering roughly 99% of repertoires, were analysed. A TCS score was defined as the ratio between F50 (clonal expansion) and ExV (chaos), using BLOSUM62-based TCRdist between CDR3 peptides within each V-J. Welch's t-statistics and random forest reduced some 510 V-J features to 10 to 15, which were used in a naive Bayes classifier (R e1071). TCRdb handled the public reads itself, with Q25 trimming in fastp and clone calling in MiXCR, and kept productive beta chains. Each entry is one CDR3 protein sequence, shown with its most common DNA and genes. The V and J calls and clone size are TCRdb's, not the authors'. The sample contains some 350,000 distinct CDR3 sequences, around 15% of them found a single time. The biggest ten clones account for about a third of the sample.

The junction carries 15 bases between V and J, which are trimmed by 4 bases and 6 bases respectively. Its CDR3 holds 14 amino acids, cysteine through phenylalanine. Only CDR3 DNA is held: 42 bases, read in frame from base 1. The germline V gene specifies MNHNS as CDR1 and SASEGT as CDR2. The clonotype was recovered from a middle-aged woman with Graves' ophthalmopathy. The specimen was blood. This chain joins TRBV6-1 to TRBJ1-1; the D region possibly corresponds to TRBD1 (5 bases align). Read as DNA, the sequence is TGTGCCAGCAGTGGACGAGGGGCCGGGGCTGAAGCTTTCTTT. Translation gives CASSGRGAGAEAFF.